The 17 T cell receptor beta chains below all came from one sample that was sequenced in a study of blood T cell repertoires in COVID-19. Clones were read by immunoSEQ multiplex PCR, and TCRdb kept only the in-frame ones, dropping some. The data show roughly 100,000 clones, 88% seen once. The sample comprised peripheral blood. These TCRs come from a human donor in a cohort sampled during active COVID-19.

This chain joins TRBV6-7 and TRBJ2-7, with 8 bases that match TRBD1. TRBV6-7 is given ORF status, its function remaining uncertain. The junction had 7 bases not matched to a gene; V was cut back by 6 bases and J by 0 bases. This CDR3 has 15 amino acids. CDR3 nucleotide sequence: TGTGCCAGCAGGCCCCGGGACAGGAGCTCCTACGAGCAGTACTTC. Protein: CASRPRDRSSYEQYF.

CDR3 loop: CASSVDSGQGGSWTGELFF. The CDR3 nucleotides are TGTGCCAGCAGCGTAGATTCGGGGCAGGGGGGAAGCTGGACCGGGGAGCTGTTTTTT. This chain links TRBV9 with TRBJ2-2, with D perhaps TRBD1 (7 bases). V was clipped by 0 bases and J by 5 bases, with 23 bases between them. The germline gives CDR1 SGDLS, CDR2 YYNGEE. CDR3 size: 19 residues.

In its sample, this clone was seen once. CDR3 coding DNA: TGTGCCAGCAGCAGGGCCCGGGACAACTACAATGAGCAGTTCTTC. It codes for CASSRARDNYNEQFF. The chain joins TRBV11-3 to TRBJ2-1, with D possibly matching TRBD1 (6 bases). Per germline, CDR1 SGHNT and CDR2 YENEEA. This CDR3 is built from 15 residues. V was trimmed by 5 bases and J by 3 bases, leaving 14 bases between them.

This chain's CDR3 is CASSSYNEKLFF. The CDR3 coding sequence is TGTGCCAGCAGTTCCTATAATGAAAAACTGTTTTTT. This chain uses TRBV6-6 with TRBJ1-4; D uncertain. The germline V and J ends were trimmed by 4 bases and 4 bases, with 4 bases remaining between them. This CDR3 comprises 12 residues. The germline V gene has CDR1 MNHNY and CDR2 SVGAGI (reference sequence).

This clone was detected only once. This sequence joins TRBV27 and TRBJ2-1, with a tentative D call TRBD1 (6 bases). V lost 2 bases and J 11 bases, leaving 13 bases between the germline ends. This CDR3 spans 13 amino acids. In germline, CDR1 is MNHEY, CDR2 SMNVEV (reference sequence). The CDR3 nucleotides read TGTGCCAGCAGTTTAACTTCCGGGACAAAGCAGTTCTTC. It specifies CASSLTSGTKQFF.

This clone was counted between two and nine times. The V call is TRBV24-1, the J call TRBJ2-7, with D possibly being TRBD2 (5 bases). This CDR3 is 20 amino acids long. From germline, CDR1 is KGHDR and CDR2 SFDVKD. Trimming removed 3 bases from V and 1 base from J, with 27 bases in between. In DNA form, the CDR3 reads TGTGCCACCAGTGATCCCTCTAGGGAGCCAACATCGTCAATTTCCTACGAGCAGTACTTC. Its protein product is CATSDPSREPTSSISYEQYF.

This rearrangement joins TRBV12-5 to TRBJ1-1; 7 nucleotides match TRBD1. Unmatched junction bases numbered 5, after V lost 6 bases and J lost 10 bases. This CDR3 region has 11 residues. Germline V gene lookup returns CDR1 LGHNT and CDR2 FRNRAP. This CDR3 reads CASGITGAAFF. The CDR3 coding sequence is TGTGCTAGTGGGATAACAGGGGCAGCTTTCTTT.

The chain employs TRBV11-2 and TRBJ2-7; D is perhaps TRBD1 (5 bases). The CDR3 is 15 amino acids. V shed 7 bases and J shed 0 bases, with 16 bases lying between them. The V gene's germline CDR1 is SGHAT and CDR2 FQNNGV. This chain's CDR3 is CASNPQASSSYEQYF. Here the CDR3 DNA reads TGTGCCAGCAATCCACAGGCTTCAAGCTCCTACGAGCAGTACTTC.

This clone was recorded once. This chain links TRBV19 with TRBJ1-5; TRBD1 matches at 8 bases. Germline trimming cut 6 bases from V and 5 bases from J; bases unmatched to any gene: 9. This CDR3 comprises 15 residues. In germline, CDR1 is LNHDA, CDR2 SQIVND (reference sequence). In DNA form, the CDR3 reads TGTGCCAGTAGCACCGGGACAGGTTATTATCAGCCCCAGCATTTT. This sequence encodes CASSTGTGYYQPQHF.

This chain links TRBV6-5 with TRBJ1-2, with TRBD1 identical over 8 bases. The germline CDR1 and CDR2 sequences are MNHEY and SVGAGI. CDR3 length: 16 amino acids. The trim removed 4 bases at V and 4 bases at J, leaving 11 bases unmatched. This CDR3 reads CASSSPRQGPAYGYTF. CDR3 bases: TGTGCCAGCAGTTCCCCGCGACAGGGGCCTGCCTATGGCTACACCTTC.

This chain links TRBV4-3 with TRBJ2-3; 9 bases match TRBD2. V lost 4 bases to trimming and J lost 6 bases; unmatched junction nucleotides: 8. Germline V gives CDR1 LGHNA, CDR2 YSLEER. The CDR3 runs 15 residues. The CDR3 DNA follows: TGCGCCAGCAGCCCCCTGGCGGCGGGAGGGGATACGCAGTATTTT. This translates into CASSPLAAGGDTQYF.

This rearrangement joins TRBV7-9 to TRBJ2-7, with 10 bases that match TRBD2. Trimming took 0 bases from V and 2 from J; bases not matched to a gene: 7. In germline, CDR1 is SEHNR, CDR2 FQNEAQ (reference sequence). CDR3 length: 17 residues. The CDR3 coding sequence is TGTGCCAGCAGCTTAGCGTTTGGTAGCGGGGGGACCTACGAGCAGTACTTC. Its protein is CASSLAFGSGGTYEQYF. The full variable domain, its missing parts supplied by reference TRBV7-9 and TRBJ2-7, is DTGVSQNPRHKITKRGQNVTFRCDPISEHNRLYWYRQTLGQGPEFLTYFQNEAQLEKSRLLSDRFSAERPKGSFSTLEIQRTEQGDSAMYLCASSLAFGSGGTYEQYFGPGTRLTVT.

CDR3 in amino acids: CASSVEGTDTQYF. CDR3 in DNA: TGTGCCAGCAGCGTAGAGGGGACAGATACGCAGTATTTT. This sequence joins TRBV9 and TRBJ2-3; possibly TRBD1 for D (5 bases). This CDR3 spans 13 amino acids. CDR1 is SGDLS and CDR2 is YYNGEE in the germline V gene. V was shortened by 0 bases and J by 3 bases, with 5 bases between the two germline ends. Based on the CDR3 plus reference TRBV9 and TRBJ2-3, the full variable domain is DSGVTQTPKHLITATGQRVTLRCSPRSGDLSVYWYQQSLDQGLQFLIQYYNGEERAKGNILERFSAQQFPDLHSELNLSSLELGDSALYFCASSVEGTDTQYFGPGTRLTVL.

The chain links TRBV4-2 to TRBJ1-1, with 8 bases fitting TRBD1. The CDR3 is 14 amino acids. Trimming at V came to 5 bases and at J to 4 bases, leaving 6 bases not matched to a gene. The germline V gene has CDR1 LGHNA and CDR2 YNFKEQ. CDR3 region: CASSSWTGSTEAFF. The DNA of the CDR3 is TGTGCCAGCAGCTCATGGACAGGGAGCACTGAAGCTTTCTTT.

The rearrangement uses TRBV9 and TRBJ2-7; D is perhaps TRBD1 (5 bases). Germline V gene lookup returns CDR1 SGDLS and CDR2 YYNGEE. The CDR3 spans 13 residues. Trimming pared 0 bases from V and 5 bases from J, leaving 9 bases between. CDR3 in amino acids: CASSVAAGNEQYF. In DNA, the CDR3 is TGTGCCAGCAGCGTAGCGGCAGGGAACGAGCAGTACTTC.

V gene TRBV7-2 combines with J gene TRBJ2-7; the match to TRBD2 covers 7 bases. The germline V gene has CDR1 SGHTA and CDR2 FQGNSA. V lost 3 bases and J lost 2; bases outside the gene matches: 4. The CDR3 spans 14 residues. The CDR3 region is CASSFKRGTYEQYF. In nucleotides, the CDR3 is TGTGCCAGCAGCTTCAAGCGGGGAACCTACGAGCAGTACTTC.

The chain joins TRBV19 to TRBJ1-5, with 8 bases aligning to TRBD1. The ends lost 5 bases at V and 6 bases at J; junction bases unmatched: 9. The CDR3 sequence is 15 residues long. Germline V CDR1 and CDR2: LNHDA, SQIVND (reference sequence). CDR3 sequence reads: CASSDRGVVIQPQHF. The CDR3 DNA is TGTGCCAGTAGTGACAGGGGAGTTGTAATTCAGCCCCAGCATTTT.